This entry concerns a single TCR beta chain. The antigen is not known. Time point noted: week 35, safety follow-up. Doses consisted of 300 ug of mutant IDH1 20-mer peptide each, paired with topical imiquimod. V lost 8 bases and J lost 2, with 11 bases in between. Germline V CDR1 and CDR2: MGHRA, YSYEKL. The CDR3 contains 13 residues. The data were produced by immunoSEQ multiplex PCR, yet TCRdb's version contains in-frame clones alone and is incomplete. The sample includes around 50,000 clones, 65% to 85% of them seen just once. This sample is part of a study of a mutant IDH1 vaccine in newly diagnosed glioma.

Sequencing used PBMCs, obtained from a glioma patient whose treatment included an IDH1 peptide vaccine. The source of this sequence is a middle-aged man with glioma. The chain employs TRBV4-1 and TRBJ2-3, with a possible D match to TRBD2 (5 bases). CDR3 protein: CASARGATDTQYF. The CDR3 bases are TGCGCCAGCGCCCGGGGAGCCACAGATACGCAGTATTTT.